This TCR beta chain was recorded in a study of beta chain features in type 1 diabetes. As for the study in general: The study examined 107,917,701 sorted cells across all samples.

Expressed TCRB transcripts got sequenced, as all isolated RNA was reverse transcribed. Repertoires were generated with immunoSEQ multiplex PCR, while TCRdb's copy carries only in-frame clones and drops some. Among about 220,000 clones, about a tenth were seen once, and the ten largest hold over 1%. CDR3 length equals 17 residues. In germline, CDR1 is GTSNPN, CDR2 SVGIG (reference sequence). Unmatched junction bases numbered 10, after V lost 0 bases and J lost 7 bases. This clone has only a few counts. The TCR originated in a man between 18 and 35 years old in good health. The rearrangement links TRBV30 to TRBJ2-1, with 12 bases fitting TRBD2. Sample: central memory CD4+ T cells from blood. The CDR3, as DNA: TGTGCCTGGAGTGTACGAACTAGCGGGAGGCTCGGGAATGAGCAGTTCTTC. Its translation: CAWSVRTSGRLGNEQFF.